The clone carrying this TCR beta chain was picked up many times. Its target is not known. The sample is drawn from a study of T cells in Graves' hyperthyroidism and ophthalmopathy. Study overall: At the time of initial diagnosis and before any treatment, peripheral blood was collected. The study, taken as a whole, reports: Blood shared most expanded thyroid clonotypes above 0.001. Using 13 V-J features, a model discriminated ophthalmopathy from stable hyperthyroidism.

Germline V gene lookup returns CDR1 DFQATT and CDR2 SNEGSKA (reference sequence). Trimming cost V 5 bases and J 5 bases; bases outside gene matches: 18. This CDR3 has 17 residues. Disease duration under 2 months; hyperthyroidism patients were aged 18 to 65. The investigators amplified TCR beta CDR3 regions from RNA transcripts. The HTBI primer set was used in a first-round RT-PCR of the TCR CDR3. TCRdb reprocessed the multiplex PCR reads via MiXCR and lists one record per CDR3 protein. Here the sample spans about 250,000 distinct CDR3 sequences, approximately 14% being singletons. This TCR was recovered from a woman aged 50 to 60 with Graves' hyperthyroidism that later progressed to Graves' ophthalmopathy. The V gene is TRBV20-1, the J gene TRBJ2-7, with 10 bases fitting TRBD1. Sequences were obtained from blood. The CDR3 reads CSAPTFGQGEGGHEQYF. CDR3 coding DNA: TGCAGTGCTCCGACGTTTGGACAGGGGGAAGGGGGCCACGAGCAGTACTTC.